These T cell receptor beta chains were read from a single sample in a study of molecular identifiers for immune sequencing clone quantification. One entry per CDR3 protein results from TCRdb running MiXCR on the PCR reads. This repertoire shows around 40,000 distinct CDR3 sequences, approximately 21% found once; its top ten account for 0.9% to 1.2%. What was sequenced was naive CD8+ T cells from blood, with Jurkat cell RNA spiked in. The source of these receptors is a human donor in good health. Some libraries in this study had Jurkat cell RNA spiked in. Each CDR3 is given with its conserved first and last residue. A D gene is named only where the DNA matches it firmly. The size entry is marked missing in some rows and otherwise reads once, few, many or a size class.

size: many
D: NA
V: TRBV27
J: TRBJ2-7
DNA: TGTGCCAGTGGGACGGGACCCTACGAGCAGTACTTC
CDR3: CASGTGPYEQYF

size: NA
D: NA
V: TRBV19
J: TRBJ2-2
DNA: TGTGCCGGTAGTATTGGTAGGACAGCTACCGGGGAGCTGTTTTTT
CDR3: CAGSIGRTATGELFF

size: many
D: NA
V: TRBV14
J: TRBJ1-1
DNA: TGTGCCAGCAGCCAAGTCGGAGCGGGGGCGTCGGGGGCTTTCTTT
CDR3: CASSQVGAGASGAFF

size: many
D: TRBD2
V: TRBV6-4
J: TRBJ2-2
DNA: TGTGCCAGCAGTGACATAGCGGGGAACCCGAACACCGGGGAGCTGTTTTTT
CDR3: CASSDIAGNPNTGELFF

size: many
D: NA
V: TRBV27
J: TRBJ2-7
DNA: TGTGCCAGCAGTTTATTGGGGGAGACACTGGGGGAGCAGTACTTC
CDR3: CASSLLGETLGEQYF

size: many
D: NA
V: TRBV4-3
J: TRBJ2-3
DNA: TGCGCCAGCAGCCAAGTTCTCTACAGTCTCTCCCCCGCAGATACGCAGTATTTT
CDR3: CASSQVLYSLSPADTQYF

size: NA
D: TRBD1
V: TRBV20-1
J: TRBJ2-1
DNA: TGCAGTGCTCCCCAGGGGGCTTTCTACGATGAGCAGTTCTTC
CDR3: CSAPQGAFYDEQFF

size: many
D: TRBD1
V: TRBV27
J: TRBJ2-7
DNA: TGTGCCAGCAGTTTTTCAGGACAGGGGGCCTACGAGCAGTACTTC
CDR3: CASSFSGQGAYEQYF

size: many
D: NA
V: TRBV6-6
J: TRBJ2-7
DNA: TGTGCCAGCGCTGGAATTAGGTACGAGCAGTACTTC
CDR3: CASAGIRYEQYF

size: few
D: TRBD2
V: TRBV20-1
J: TRBJ2-3
DNA: TGCAGTGCTAGAGCTTTCGTAGCGGGAGAGGCAGATACGCAGTATTTT
CDR3: CSARAFVAGEADTQYF

size: many
D: NA
V: TRBV28
J: TRBJ2-7
DNA: TGTGCCAGCAGTTGGGGGGTATACGGACTCTACGAGCAGTACTTC
CDR3: CASSWGVYGLYEQYF

size: NA
D: NA
V: TRBV6-2/TRBV6-3
J: TRBJ2-6
DNA: TGTGCCAGCAGACACGGGACTTATGGGGCCAACGTCCTGGCTTTC
CDR3: CASRHGTYGANVLAF

size: NA
D: NA
V: TRBV7-2
J: TRBJ2-7
DNA: TGTGCCAGCAGCTTAGGGAGCAACTCGTACGAGCAGTACTTC
CDR3: CASSLGSNSYEQYF

size: many
D: NA
V: TRBV4-1
J: TRBJ2-2
DNA: TGCGCCAGCAGCCGCCAAGCCGGGGGGCAGGGGGACTCGATGGAGCTGTTTTTT
CDR3: CASSRQAGGQGDSMELFF

size: NA
D: NA
V: TRBV5-6
J: TRBJ2-6
DNA: TGTGCCGGCAGTTTTGACAGCAGCCCTGGGGCCAACGTCCTGACTTTC
CDR3: CAGSFDSSPGANVLTF

size: many
D: TRBD1
V: TRBV28
J: TRBJ1-5
DNA: TGTGCCAGCAGACCCGGACAGGTTTTGGGCCGCAATCAGCCCCAGCATTTT
CDR3: CASRPGQVLGRNQPQHF

size: medium-sized
D: NA
V: TRBV29-1
J: TRBJ2-3
DNA: TGCAGCGTTGGGGAGGAACTAAGCACAGATACGCAGTATTTT
CDR3: CSVGEELSTDTQYF

size: many
D: TRBD2
V: TRBV7-6
J: TRBJ2-3
DNA: TGTGCCAGCAGCTTACTAGCGGGGGGGGCTACAGATACGCAGTATTTT
CDR3: CASSLLAGGATDTQYF

size: many
D: NA
V: TRBV12-3/TRBV12-4
J: TRBJ2-6
DNA: TGTGCCAGCATCCACTCTGGGGCCAACGTCCTGACTTTC
CDR3: CASIHSGANVLTF

size: many
D: TRBD1
V: TRBV6-5
J: TRBJ2-7
DNA: TGTGCCAGCAGTCTATCCGGGACAGCCTCCTACGAGCAGTACTTC
CDR3: CASSLSGTASYEQYF

size: NA
D: NA
V: TRBV7-2
J: TRBJ2-7
DNA: TGTGCCAGCAGCTTCAGGGGGGAAGCCTACGAGCAGTACTTC
CDR3: CASSFRGEAYEQYF

size: many
D: NA
V: TRBV20-1
J: TRBJ2-7
DNA: TGCAGTGCTAAAGCGGCTAGCTCCTCCTCCCACGAGCAGTACTTC
CDR3: CSAKAASSSSHEQYF

size: many
D: NA
V: TRBV19
J: TRBJ2-3
DNA: TGTGCCAGTAGCCCGGGTTACTCCACAGATACGCAGTATTTT
CDR3: CASSPGYSTDTQYF

size: many
D: NA
V: TRBV5-6
J: TRBJ2-5
DNA: TGTGCCAGCAGCTTGGAAGTAACCCAAGAGACCCAGTACTTC
CDR3: CASSLEVTQETQYF

size: many
D: NA
V: TRBV6-2/TRBV6-3
J: TRBJ2-4
DNA: TGTGCCAGCAGTTACTCGATCAGCAGGGGGGGACTAGCCAAAAACATTCAGTACTTC
CDR3: CASSYSISRGGLAKNIQYF

size: many
D: NA
V: TRBV5-4
J: TRBJ1-1
DNA: TGTGCCAGCAGCTTGGATGCAGGGGTTGGGACTGAAGCTTTCTTT
CDR3: CASSLDAGVGTEAFF

size: many
D: NA
V: TRBV2
J: TRBJ2-3
DNA: TGTGCCAGCAGTGAAGCGAGAAGCACAGATACGCAGTATTTT
CDR3: CASSEARSTDTQYF

size: many
D: TRBD2
V: TRBV4-3
J: TRBJ2-1
DNA: TGCGCCAGCAGCCAAGAACTAGCGGGAGGTGCCTACAATGAGCAGTTCTTC
CDR3: CASSQELAGGAYNEQFF

size: many
D: NA
V: TRBV19
J: TRBJ1-1
DNA: TGTGCCAGCCTCCTGGGACCAAGCACTGAAGCTTTCTTT
CDR3: CASLLGPSTEAFF

size: many
D: NA
V: TRBV19
J: TRBJ1-1
DNA: TGTGCCAGTAGTATGGGACAACAGAACACTGAAGCTTTCTTT
CDR3: CASSMGQQNTEAFF

size: many
D: NA
V: TRBV7-9
J: TRBJ2-3
DNA: TGTGCCAGCAGCTTATCCCAGTCCACAGATACGCAGTATTTT
CDR3: CASSLSQSTDTQYF

size: many
D: NA
V: TRBV27
J: TRBJ1-5
DNA: TGTGCCAGCAGTTTATGGTATGGAGAGGGAAGCAATCAGCCCCAGCATTTT
CDR3: CASSLWYGEGSNQPQHF

size: NA
D: NA
V: TRBV6-2/TRBV6-3
J: TRBJ2-3
DNA: TGTGCCAGCAGTTACTATACAGTTACAGATACGCAGTATTTT
CDR3: CASSYYTVTDTQYF

size: many
D: TRBD1
V: TRBV5-4
J: TRBJ1-1
DNA: TGTGCCAGCACCGGGACAGGGGACGGATGGACTGAAGCTTTCTTT
CDR3: CASTGTGDGWTEAFF

size: many
D: TRBD2
V: TRBV19
J: TRBJ2-1
DNA: TGTGCCAGTAGTCCAGCGGGAGGGACCTACAATGAGCAGTTCTTC
CDR3: CASSPAGGTYNEQFF

size: many
D: NA
V: TRBV12-3/TRBV12-4
J: TRBJ2-3
DNA: TGTGCCAGCAGTTTTTGGGTAGGGTCTAGCACAGATACGCAGTATTTT
CDR3: CASSFWVGSSTDTQYF

size: many
D: NA
V: TRBV28
J: TRBJ2-4
DNA: TGTGCCAGCAGGGAAGCAGAACAGGTGGTCCAAAACATTCAGTACTTC
CDR3: CASREAEQVVQNIQYF

size: many
D: NA
V: TRBV4-2
J: TRBJ2-7
DNA: TGTGCCAGCAGCCAAGAGAGAGGGAGGCCGGCCGAGCAGTACTTC
CDR3: CASSQERGRPAEQYF

size: many
D: TRBD2
V: TRBV2
J: TRBJ2-7
DNA: TGTGCCAGCGGCCCCAGACTAGCGGGAGATTACGAGCAGTACTTC
CDR3: CASGPRLAGDYEQYF

size: many
D: TRBD1
V: TRBV13
J: TRBJ1-1
DNA: TGTGCCAGCAGCTACGGGACAGGGGAGTCTGAAGCTTTCTTT
CDR3: CASSYGTGESEAFF

size: many
D: NA
V: TRBV18
J: TRBJ1-5
DNA: TGTGCCAGCTCACCTTGGGATAGCAATCAGCCCCAGCATTTT
CDR3: CASSPWDSNQPQHF

size: few
D: NA
V: TRBV5-6
J: TRBJ1-4
DNA: TGTGCCAGCAGCTTGGGGTCCGATGAAAAACTGTTTTTT
CDR3: CASSLGSDEKLFF

size: many
D: NA
V: TRBV28
J: TRBJ2-1
DNA: TGTGCCAGCAGGGATAGCTCCTACAATGAGCAGTTCTTC
CDR3: CASRDSSYNEQFF

size: many
D: TRBD2
V: TRBV3-1
J: TRBJ2-1
DNA: TGTGCCAGCAGCCATGTGTACCGGGACTACTCCTACAATGAGCAGTTCTTC
CDR3: CASSHVYRDYSYNEQFF

size: NA
D: NA
V: TRBV11-2
J: TRBJ2-3
DNA: TGTGCCAGCAGCAGGACAGCCCGGGAGATGGATACGCAGTATTTT
CDR3: CASSRTAREMDTQYF

size: many
D: TRBD2
V: TRBV7-9
J: TRBJ2-7
DNA: TGTGCCAGCAGCAGTACTAGCGCCGAGGACTTCTCCTACGAGCAGTACTTC
CDR3: CASSSTSAEDFSYEQYF

size: NA
D: NA
V: TRBV27
J: TRBJ1-5
DNA: TGTGCCAGCAGCCCCCACCCAGGCAATCAGCCCCAGCATTTT
CDR3: CASSPHPGNQPQHF

size: many
D: NA
V: TRBV13
J: TRBJ2-5
DNA: TGTGCCAGCAGCGCTCCGCAGAGCCCGGCACAAGAGACCCAGTACTTC
CDR3: CASSAPQSPAQETQYF

size: many
D: NA
V: TRBV4-2
J: TRBJ2-1
DNA: TGTGCCAGCAGCCCGTACCAGGGTATTGAGCAGTTCTTC
CDR3: CASSPYQGIEQFF

size: few
D: NA
V: TRBV20-1
J: TRBJ1-5
DNA: TGCAGTGCTAGAACAGGGAGGGCTGGCAATCAGCCCCAGCATTTT
CDR3: CSARTGRAGNQPQHF

size: many
D: NA
V: TRBV6-2/TRBV6-3
J: TRBJ2-7
DNA: TGTGCCAGCAGTACGACAGCCCTGACCTACGAGCAGTACTTC
CDR3: CASSTTALTYEQYF

size: many
D: NA
V: TRBV4-2
J: TRBJ2-7
DNA: TGTGCCAGCAGCCAAGTCGTTGCGAGCTACGAGCAGTACTTC
CDR3: CASSQVVASYEQYF

size: NA
D: NA
V: TRBV7-9
J: TRBJ1-2
DNA: TGTGCCAGCAGTCCTAGGACGGATAACTATGGCTGCACCTTC
CDR3: CASSPRTDNYGCTF